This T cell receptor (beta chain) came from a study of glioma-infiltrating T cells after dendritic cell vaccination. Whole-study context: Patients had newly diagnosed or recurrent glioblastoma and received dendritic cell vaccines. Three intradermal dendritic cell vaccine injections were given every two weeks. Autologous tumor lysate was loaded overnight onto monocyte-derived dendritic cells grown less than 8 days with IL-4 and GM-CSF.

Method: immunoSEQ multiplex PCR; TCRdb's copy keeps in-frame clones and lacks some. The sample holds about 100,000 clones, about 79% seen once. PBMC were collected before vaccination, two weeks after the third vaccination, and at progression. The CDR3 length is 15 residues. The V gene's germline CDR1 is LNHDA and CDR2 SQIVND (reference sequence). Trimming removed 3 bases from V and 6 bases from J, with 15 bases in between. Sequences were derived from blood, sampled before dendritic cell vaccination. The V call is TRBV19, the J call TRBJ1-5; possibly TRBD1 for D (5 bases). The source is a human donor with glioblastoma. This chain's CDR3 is CASSIWGVAGQPQHF. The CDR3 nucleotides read TGTGCCAGTAGTATCTGGGGGGTTGCTGGTCAGCCCCAGCATTTT.